Listed below are T cell receptor beta chains from one sample, sequenced in a study of blood T cell repertoires in COVID-19. Some clones are missing from TCRdb's copy, which holds only in-frame ones; the method was immunoSEQ multiplex PCR. The table lists approximately 150,000 clones, over 80% of them singletons, with over 10% in the top ten. Material for sequencing was peripheral blood. These receptors came from a man in his 70s who had recovered from COVID-19. Each CDR3 is given with its conserved first and last residue. D genes are given only for firm matches. Clone size is stated in some rows and not others, as once, few, many or a class when expanded.

size: -; length: 15; V: TRBV6-5; J: TRBJ2-2; D: TRBD1; CDR3: CASTHRDSYTGELFF; DNA: TGTGCCAGCACCCACCGGGACAGTTACACCGGGGAGCTGTTTTTT
size: -; length: 16; V: TRBV5-1; J: TRBJ1-2; D: TRBD1; CDR3: CASSLGPDRGNYGYTF; DNA: TGCGCCAGCAGCTTGGGACCGGACAGGGGGAACTATGGCTACACCTTC
size: few; length: 13; V: TRBV10-1; J: TRBJ2-1; D: TRBD1; CDR3: CASSTGQNNEQFF; DNA: TGCGCCAGCAGCACGGGACAGAACAATGAGCAGTTCTTC
size: -; length: 15; V: TRBV15; J: TRBJ2-5; D: -; CDR3: CATSRDQGVLGTQYF; DNA: TGTGCCACCAGCAGAGATCAGGGCGTCCTGGGGACCCAGTACTTC
size: -; length: 14; V: TRBV4-1; J: TRBJ2-5; D: TRBD2; CDR3: CASSQDGLAETQYF; DNA: TGCGCCAGCAGCCAGGACGGACTAGCGGAGACCCAGTACTTC
size: -; length: 15; V: TRBV24-1; J: TRBJ1-4; D: -; CDR3: CATSEAGLQNEKLFF; DNA: TGTGCCACCAGTGAGGCGGGACTGCAGAATGAAAAACTGTTTTTT
size: -; length: 15; V: TRBV10-2; J: TRBJ2-3; D: -; CDR3: CASSVSGAKTDTQYF; DNA: TGCGCCAGCAGTGTATCAGGGGCTAAGACAGATACGCAGTATTTT
size: -; length: 14; V: TRBV28; J: TRBJ1-2; D: -; CDR3: CASSSSGIRGGYTF; DNA: TGTGCCAGCAGTTCATCCGGGATCCGTGGTGGCTACACCTTC
size: few; length: 18; V: TRBV6-2/TRBV6-3; J: TRBJ1-2; D: -; CDR3: CASIPDYREVVSHYGYTF; DNA: TGTGCCAGCATCCCAGACTACAGGGAAGTGGTCTCTCACTATGGCTACACCTTC
size: -; length: 14; V: TRBV15; J: TRBJ2-7; D: TRBD1; CDR3: CATSSTGGTYEQYF; DNA: TGTGCCACCAGTTCGACAGGGGGGACATACGAGCAGTACTTC
size: -; length: 15; V: TRBV6-5; J: TRBJ2-1; D: TRBD2; CDR3: CASSSGTRSYNEQFF; DNA: TGTGCCAGCAGTTCAGGGACTAGGTCCTACAATGAGCAGTTCTTC
size: -; length: 15; V: TRBV1; J: TRBJ2-2; D: -; CDR3: CTSSSRELGTGELFF; DNA: TGCACCAGCAGCTCGAGGGAGTTGGGCACCGGGGAGCTGTTTTTT
size: -; length: 16; V: TRBV13; J: TRBJ2-7; D: TRBD2; CDR3: CASSSAPGLAGGEQYF; DNA: TGTGCCAGCAGCTCGGCCCCGGGACTAGCGGGAGGCGAGCAGTACTTC
size: -; length: 12; V: TRBV5-1; J: TRBJ2-7; D: -; CDR3: CASSVTRYEQYF; DNA: TGCGCCAGCAGCGTTACCAGATACGAGCAGTACTTC
size: -; length: 14; V: TRBV19; J: TRBJ2-7; D: -; CDR3: CASSPQGSSYEQYF; DNA: TGTGCCAGTAGTCCACAGGGATCCTCCTACGAGCAGTACTTC
size: few; length: 14; V: TRBV5-5; J: TRBJ1-5; D: -; CDR3: CASSDPGSNQPQHF; DNA: TGTGCCAGCAGCGATCCGGGAAGCAATCAGCCCCAGCATTTT
size: -; length: 16; V: TRBV18; J: TRBJ2-7; D: TRBD1; CDR3: CASSPTGTGVAYEQYF; DNA: TGTGCCAGCTCACCAACCGGGACAGGGGTCGCCTACGAGCAGTACTTC
size: -; length: 15; V: TRBV11-2; J: TRBJ2-2; D: TRBD2; CDR3: CASSGGTSGAGELFF; DNA: TGTGCCAGCAGCGGGGGGACTAGCGGGGCCGGGGAGCTGTTTTTT
size: few; length: 14; V: TRBV5-4; J: TRBJ1-4; D: TRBD1; CDR3: CASSSGTGVEKLFF; DNA: TGTGCCAGCAGCTCAGGGACAGGGGTTGAAAAACTGTTTTTT
size: -; length: 15; V: TRBV11-2; J: TRBJ2-2; D: -; CDR3: CASSLSVENTGELFF; DNA: TGTGCCAGCAGCTTATCGGTCGAGAACACCGGGGAGCTGTTTTTT
size: -; length: 14; V: TRBV6-5; J: TRBJ1-1; D: -; CDR3: CASSYVLEGTEAFF; DNA: TGTGCCAGCAGTTACGTACTCGAGGGCACTGAAGCTTTCTTT
size: -; length: 15; V: TRBV18; J: TRBJ2-5; D: TRBD1; CDR3: CASSPRQGSQETQYF; DNA: TGTGCCAGCTCACCACGACAGGGGTCCCAAGAGACCCAGTACTTC
size: -; length: 12; V: TRBV6-1; J: TRBJ1-1; D: -; CDR3: CASSDQGPEAFF; DNA: TGTGCCAGCAGTGATCAGGGCCCTGAAGCTTTCTTT
size: -; length: 13; V: TRBV11-2; J: TRBJ1-1; D: -; CDR3: CASSLFRWTEAFF; DNA: TGTGCCAGCAGCTTATTTCGGTGGACTGAAGCTTTCTTT